The 19 T cell receptor beta chains below all came from one sample that was sequenced in a study of T cell repertoires in cytomegalovirus infection. Their antigens remain unidentified. One entry per CDR3 protein results from TCRdb running MiXCR on the reads. The table lists a few hundred thousand distinct CDR3 sequences, around two fifths of them singletons, with 48% in the top ten. Sequenced material: cultured PBMCs, taken from culture after CMV antigen stimulation. These receptors all stem from a human donor in good health (CMV status not recorded). Some clones in this sample may be carry-over from other donors' samples.

This clonotype was observed a single time. V is TRBV6-1 and J is TRBJ1-4; D is unresolved. From germline, CDR1 is MNHNS and CDR2 SASEGT. Trimming stripped 6 bases from V and 4 bases from J, with 12 bases between. The CDR3 has 14 residues. The CDR3 protein is CASSVVQFNEKLFF. The CDR3, as DNA: TGTGCCAGCAGCGTCGTTCAGTTTAATGAAAAACTGTTTTTT.

This clonotype was recorded once. The chain is built from TRBV7-9 and TRBJ1-3; D is ambiguous. This CDR3 has 14 residues. V dropped 4 bases and J dropped 1 base, with 8 bases sitting between them. Germline V lookup: CDR1 SEHNR, CDR2 FQNEAQ (reference sequence). The CDR3 sequence: CASSSEHSGNTIYF. The CDR3, as DNA: TGTGCCAGCAGCTCCGAGCATTCTGGAAACACCATATATTTT.

In regard to this clonotype: Its ends do not fully match the called genes, so a read error is possible. The chain links TRBV7-9 to TRBJ2-7; no clear D gene. The V gene's germline CDR1 is SEHNR and CDR2 FQNEAQ (reference sequence). The CDR3 totals 15 residues. This chain's CDR3 is CASSSLLDRSYELYF. CDR3 DNA sequence: TGTGCCAGCAGCTCCCTCCTAGACCGTTCCTACGAGCTGTACTTC.

The genes are TRBV3-1 and TRBJ1-6; no reliable D call. Per germline, CDR1 LGHDT and CDR2 YNNKEL (reference sequence). Trimming pared 2 bases from V and 12 bases from J, leaving 5 bases between. The CDR3 is 11 amino acids. CDR3 sequence (DNA): TGTGCCAGCAGCCAATATGGACCCCTCCACTTT. Its protein product is CASSQYGPLHF.

The chain has TRBV6-2 or TRBV6-3 and TRBJ2-3; 11 bases fit TRBD2. Germline V gives CDR1 MNHEY, CDR2 SVGEGT. The CDR3 consists of 14 residues. Germline trimming cut 6 bases from V and 8 bases from J; bases unmatched to any gene: 7. Here the CDR3 reads CASRLAGGSITQYF. The CDR3 DNA sequence: TGTGCCAGCAGGCTAGCGGGGGGATCCATTACGCAGTATTTT.

The table lists this clonotype with a few counts. CDR3 bases: TGTGCCAGCAGCCGGGGGTGGGAGCAGTACTTC. This encodes CASSRGWEQYF. The V call is TRBV7-2, the J call TRBJ2-7, with TRBD2 as a possible D gene (6 bases). The CDR3 runs to 11 residues. V dropped 5 bases and J dropped 7 bases, with 9 bases sitting between them. In germline, CDR1 is SGHTA, CDR2 FQGNSA.

This clonotype was observed a few times. The CDR3 spells CASSSARGVEAFF. The CDR3 DNA sequence: TGTGCCAGCAGCTCAGCAAGAGGGGTAGAAGCTTTCTTT. This chain connects TRBV11-2 to TRBJ1-1; a weak D match, TRBD1 (5 bases). Trimming cost V 4 bases and J 8 bases, with 14 bases left between them. Per the germline V gene, CDR1 is SGHAT and CDR2 is FQNNGV. The CDR3 has 13 amino acids.

CDR3 nucleotides: TGTGCCAGCAGCTCCGGTCGGGGCGGGTACACTGAAGCTTTCTTT. Its translation: CASSSGRGGYTEAFF. The chain links TRBV12-3 or TRBV12-4 to TRBJ1-1; the D gene is possibly TRBD1 (5 bases). Deletions cut 6 bases from V and 3 bases from J, with 17 bases between. This CDR3 is 15 amino acids long.

The gene calls are TRBV29-1 and TRBJ2-1; no reliable D call. Per germline, CDR1 SQVTM and CDR2 ANQGSEA. CDR3 size: 12 residues. V was pared by 6 bases and J by 6 bases, with 12 bases between. The CDR3 protein is CSVFVVANEQFF. Written as DNA, the CDR3 is TGCAGCGTGTTTGTAGTGGCCAATGAGCAGTTCTTC.

The chain uses TRBV7-8 and TRBJ1-3, with a tentative D call TRBD1 (6 bases). This CDR3 is built from 16 residues. V lost 5 bases and J 3 bases, leaving 17 bases between the germline ends. Germline V CDR1 and CDR2: SGHVS, FQNEAQ. CDR3 loop: CASSPRWGQVGNTIYF. In DNA, the CDR3 is TGTGCCAGCAGCCCCCGGTGGGGGCAGGTTGGAAACACCATATATTTT.

CDR3 sequence (DNA): TGTGCCAGCACCTCGCCCCCAGGCTACGAGCAGTACTTC. It encodes CASTSPPGYEQYF. This rearrangement joins TRBV6-5 to TRBJ2-7; D gene unclear. Per germline, CDR1 MNHEY and CDR2 SVGAGI. Trimming left V 7 bases short and J 3 bases short, with 13 bases between. This CDR3 is 13 amino acids long.

This clonotype was detected only a few times. This chain joins TRBV11-2 and TRBJ2-7; no reliable D call. This CDR3 has 14 residues. Germline lookup yields CDR1 SGHAT and CDR2 FQNNGV. V was cut by 2 bases and J by 3 bases, with 11 bases left in between. The CDR3 DNA follows: TGTGCCAGCAGCTTATCGAAAAGGGTCTACGAGCAGTACTTC. It yields the protein CASSLSKRVYEQYF. The full variable domain, completed using reference TRBV11-2 and TRBJ2-7, is EAGVAQSPRYKIIEKRQSVAFWCNPISGHATLYWYQQILGQGPKLLIQFQNNGVVDDSQLPKDRFSAERLKGVDSTLKIQPAKLEDSAVYLCASSLSKRVYEQYFGPGTRLTVT.

V and J are TRBV7-9 and TRBJ2-3, with D maybe TRBD2 (6 bases). The V end lost 5 bases, the J end lost 2 bases, and 14 bases lay between the germline ends. The CDR3 sequence is 15 residues long. Germline V gene lookup returns CDR1 SEHNR and CDR2 FQNEAQ (reference sequence). Here the CDR3 reads CASSPRGLTTDTQYF. The DNA for the CDR3 is TGTGCCAGCAGCCCTAGGGGACTTACCACAGATACGCAGTATTTT.

CDR3: CAISGQLNQPQHF. In DNA, the CDR3 is TGTGCCATCAGCGGACAGCTTAATCAGCCCCAGCATTTT. The chain couples TRBV10-3 to TRBJ1-5, with TRBD1 as a possible D gene (6 bases). This CDR3 region has 13 residues. The V end lost 6 bases, the J end lost 4 bases, and 10 bases lay between the germline ends. In germline, CDR1 is ENHRY, CDR2 SYGVKD.

The gene calls are TRBV6-2 or TRBV6-3 and TRBJ2-3; no clear D gene. V was clipped by 5 bases and J by 2 bases, with 17 bases between them. Germline CDR1 and CDR2: MNHEY and SVGEGT. The CDR3 has 16 amino acids. The CDR3 spells CASSKSLAAITDTQYF. The CDR3 region has the DNA TGTGCCAGCAGTAAATCCCTGGCGGCTATCACAGATACGCAGTATTTT.

In this sample, this clonotype turned up many times. The rearrangement joins TRBV7-2 to TRBJ1-1; weak D call: TRBD1 (6 bases). The CDR3 runs to 15 residues. Per the germline V gene, CDR1 is SGHTA and CDR2 is FQGNSA. V shed 1 base and J shed 4 bases, with 13 bases lying between them. The CDR3 is CASSLDREVSTEAFF. Written as DNA, the CDR3 is TGTGCCAGCAGCTTAGACAGGGAGGTGAGCACTGAAGCTTTCTTT.

This clonotype came up a few times. The CDR3, as DNA: TGTGCCAGTAGTATAGCACAAAAAAGAGGAACCGGGGAGCTGTTTTTT. Its protein is CASSIAQKRGTGELFF. The chain uses TRBV19 and TRBJ2-2; D remains unclear. Trimming took off 1 base at V and 5 bases at J, with 14 bases between the two ends. Germline V lookup: CDR1 LNHDA, CDR2 SQIVND (reference sequence). This CDR3 comprises 16 residues.

This clonotype was recorded a few times. Here the CDR3 reads CASSPSIVQGDTQYF. In DNA form, the CDR3 reads TGTGCCAGCTCACCTAGTATTGTCCAAGGAGATACGCAGTATTTT. The rearrangement uses TRBV18 and TRBJ2-3; D unclear. Germline lookup yields CDR1 KGHSH and CDR2 LQKENI. CDR3 length: 15 amino acids. V was trimmed by 3 bases and J by 5 bases, leaving 15 bases between them. Complete variable domain (other parts from reference TRBV18 and TRBJ2-3): NAGVMQNPRHLVRRRGQEARLRCSPMKGHSHVYWYRQLPEEGLKFMVYLQKENIIDESGMPKERFSAEFPKEGPSILRIQQVVRGDSAAYFCASSPSIVQGDTQYFGPGTRLTVL.

The sample holds a few counts of this clonotype. The chain links TRBV12-3 or TRBV12-4 to TRBJ2-2; TRBD1 agrees at 8 bases. V lost 6 bases to trimming and J lost 4 bases; unmatched junction nucleotides: 22. The CDR3 is made up of 20 amino acids. In nucleotides, the CDR3 is TGTGCCAGCAGCCTGATTATGGGGACAGGCGTGAGTGGTAGCACCGGGGAGCTGTTTTTT. It yields the protein CASSLIMGTGVSGSTGELFF.